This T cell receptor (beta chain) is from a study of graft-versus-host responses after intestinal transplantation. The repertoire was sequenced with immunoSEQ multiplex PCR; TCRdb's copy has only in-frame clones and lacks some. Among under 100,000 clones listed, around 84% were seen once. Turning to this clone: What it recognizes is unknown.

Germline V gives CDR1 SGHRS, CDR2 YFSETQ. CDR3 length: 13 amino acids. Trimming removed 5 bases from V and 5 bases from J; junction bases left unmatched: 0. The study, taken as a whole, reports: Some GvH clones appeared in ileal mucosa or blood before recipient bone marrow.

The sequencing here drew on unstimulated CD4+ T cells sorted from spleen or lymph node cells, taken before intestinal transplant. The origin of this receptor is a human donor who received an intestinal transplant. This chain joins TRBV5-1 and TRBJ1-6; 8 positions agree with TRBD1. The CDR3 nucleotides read TGCGCCAGCAGGGACAGGGATAATTCACCCCTCCACTTT. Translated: CASRDRDNSPLHF.